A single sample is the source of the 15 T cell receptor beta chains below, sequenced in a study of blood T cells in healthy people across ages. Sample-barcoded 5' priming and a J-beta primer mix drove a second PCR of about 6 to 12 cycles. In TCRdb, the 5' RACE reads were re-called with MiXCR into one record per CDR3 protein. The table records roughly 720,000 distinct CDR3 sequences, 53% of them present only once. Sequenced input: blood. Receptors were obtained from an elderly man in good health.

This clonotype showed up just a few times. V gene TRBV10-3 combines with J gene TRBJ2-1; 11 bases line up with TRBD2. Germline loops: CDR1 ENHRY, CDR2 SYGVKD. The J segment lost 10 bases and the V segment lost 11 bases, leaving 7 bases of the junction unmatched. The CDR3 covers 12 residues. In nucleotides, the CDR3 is TGTGCCGGCGGACTAGCGGGCGGGGAGCAGTTCTTC. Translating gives CAGGLAGGEQFF.

The CDR3 DNA follows: TGTGCCAGCAGCCTTAATAGCGGGACCGGCGGGGAGACCCAGTACTTC. Protein product: CASSLNSGTGGETQYF. The chain carries TRBV12-3 or TRBV12-4 and TRBJ2-7; 8 positions match TRBD2. TRBJ2-5 explains the end of the DNA better; the J call may be wrong. The length of the CDR3 is 16 residues.

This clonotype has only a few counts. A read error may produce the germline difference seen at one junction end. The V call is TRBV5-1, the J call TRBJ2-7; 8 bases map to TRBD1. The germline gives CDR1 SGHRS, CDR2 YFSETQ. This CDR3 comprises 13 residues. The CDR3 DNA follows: TGTGCCAGCAGCTACGGACAGGGTGGCGAGCAGTACTTC. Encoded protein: CASSYGQGGEQYF.

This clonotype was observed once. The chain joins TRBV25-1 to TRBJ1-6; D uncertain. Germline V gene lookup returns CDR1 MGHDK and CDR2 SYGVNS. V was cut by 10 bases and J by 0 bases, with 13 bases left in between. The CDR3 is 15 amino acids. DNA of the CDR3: TGTGCCACCAGGACCGCGAGCTCCTATAATTCACCCCTCCACTTT. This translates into CATRTASSYNSPLHF.

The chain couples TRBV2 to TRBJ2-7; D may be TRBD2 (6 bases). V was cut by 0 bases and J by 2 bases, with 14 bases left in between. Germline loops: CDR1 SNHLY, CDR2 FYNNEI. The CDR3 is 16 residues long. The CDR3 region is CASSEAGAGIPYEQYF. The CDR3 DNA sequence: TGTGCCAGCAGTGAAGCCGGCGCGGGAATTCCCTACGAGCAGTACTTC.

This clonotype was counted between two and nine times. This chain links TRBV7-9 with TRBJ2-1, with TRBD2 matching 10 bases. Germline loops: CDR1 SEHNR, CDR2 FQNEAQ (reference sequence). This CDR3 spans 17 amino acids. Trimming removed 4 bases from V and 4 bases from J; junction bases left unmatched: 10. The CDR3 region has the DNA TGTGCCAGCAGCTCCCTAGGAGCGGGAGGGCCTTACAATGAGCAGTTCTTC. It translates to CASSSLGAGGPYNEQFF.

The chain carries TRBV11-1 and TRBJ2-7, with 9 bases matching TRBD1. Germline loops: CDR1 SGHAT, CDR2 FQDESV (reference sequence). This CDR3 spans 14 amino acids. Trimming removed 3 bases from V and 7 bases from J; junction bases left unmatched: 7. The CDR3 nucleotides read TGTGCCAGCAGCTTGCGACAGGGGGACAATGAGCAGTACTTC. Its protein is CASSLRQGDNEQYF.

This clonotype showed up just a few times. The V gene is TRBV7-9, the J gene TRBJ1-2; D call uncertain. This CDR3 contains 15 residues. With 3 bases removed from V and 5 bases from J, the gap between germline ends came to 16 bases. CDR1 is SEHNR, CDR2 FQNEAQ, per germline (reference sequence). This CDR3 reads CASSFPRRLLYGYTF. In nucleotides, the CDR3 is TGTGCCAGCAGCTTTCCCCGCCGGCTCTTATATGGCTACACCTTC.

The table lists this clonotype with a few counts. The CDR3 loop is CASSVGVGGTAEQYF. CDR3 coding DNA: TGTGCCAGCAGCGTAGGGGTAGGGGGCACCGCCGAGCAGTACTTC. The V call is TRBV9, the J call TRBJ2-7; 7 nucleotides match TRBD1. Germline V gene sequence: CDR1 SGDLS, CDR2 YYNGEE. J gave up 6 bases and V 0 bases, and 9 bases lay outside the gene matches. The CDR3 contains 15 residues. Based on the CDR3 plus reference TRBV9 and TRBJ2-7, the full variable domain is DSGVTQTPKHLITATGQRVTLRCSPRSGDLSVYWYQQSLDQGLQFLIQYYNGEERAKGNILERFSAQQFPDLHSELNLSSLELGDSALYFCASSVGVGGTAEQYFGPGTRLTVT.

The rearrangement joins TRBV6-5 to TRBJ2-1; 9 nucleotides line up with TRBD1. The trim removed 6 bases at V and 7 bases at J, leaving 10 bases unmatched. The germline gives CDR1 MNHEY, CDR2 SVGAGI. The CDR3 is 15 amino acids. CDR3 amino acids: CASSPAGQGRNEQFF. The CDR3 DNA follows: TGTGCCAGCAGCCCGGCGGGACAGGGTAGGAATGAGCAGTTCTTC.

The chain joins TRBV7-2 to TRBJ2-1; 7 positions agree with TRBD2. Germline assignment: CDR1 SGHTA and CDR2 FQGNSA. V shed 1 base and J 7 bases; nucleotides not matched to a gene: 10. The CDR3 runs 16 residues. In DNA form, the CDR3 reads TGTGCCAGCAGCTTAGGAGCGGGAAGGGCCGGTAATGAGCAGTTCTTC. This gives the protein CASSLGAGRAGNEQFF.

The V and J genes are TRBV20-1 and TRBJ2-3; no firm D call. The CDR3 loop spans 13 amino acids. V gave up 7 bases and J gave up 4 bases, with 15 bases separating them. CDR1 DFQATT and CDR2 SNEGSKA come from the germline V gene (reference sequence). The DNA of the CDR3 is TGCAGTGGAATGGTTAGCCCGGCAGATACGCAGTATTTT. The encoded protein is CSGMVSPADTQYF.

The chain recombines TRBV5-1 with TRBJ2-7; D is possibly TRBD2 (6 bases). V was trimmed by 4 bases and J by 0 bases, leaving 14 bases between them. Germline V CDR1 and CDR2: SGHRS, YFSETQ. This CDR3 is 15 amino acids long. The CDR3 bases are TGCGCCAGCAGCCGTAGCGGAAGAGGCTCCTACGAGCAGTACTTC. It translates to CASSRSGRGSYEQYF.

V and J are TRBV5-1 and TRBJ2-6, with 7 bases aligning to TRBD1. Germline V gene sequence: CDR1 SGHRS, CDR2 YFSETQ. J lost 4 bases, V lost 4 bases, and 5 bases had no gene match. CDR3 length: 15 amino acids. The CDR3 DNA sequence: TGCGCCAGCAGCAAGGGACAGTCGGGGGCCAACGTCCTGACTTTC. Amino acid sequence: CASSKGQSGANVLTF.

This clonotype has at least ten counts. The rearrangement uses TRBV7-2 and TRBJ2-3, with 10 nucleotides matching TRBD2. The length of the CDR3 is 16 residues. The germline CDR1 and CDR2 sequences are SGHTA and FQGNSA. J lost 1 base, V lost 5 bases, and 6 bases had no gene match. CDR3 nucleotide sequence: TGTGCCAGCAGCCATAAGCGGGAGGGCGGCACAGATACGCAGTATTTT. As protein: CASSHKREGGTDTQYF.